These 2 T cell receptor beta chains were sequenced from one sample in a study of blood T cell repertoires in COVID-19. Assay: immunoSEQ multiplex PCR; the TCRdb copy retains only in-frame clones and omits some. This table has over 200,000 clones, roughly 86% appearing once. Sequenced: peripheral blood. These receptors were taken from a woman aged 50 to 60 with active or convalescent COVID-19.

This rearrangement joins TRBV6-5 to TRBJ2-7; the D gene is possibly TRBD1 (5 bases). V dropped 7 bases and J dropped 2 bases, with 18 bases sitting between them. Per the germline V gene, CDR1 is MNHEY and CDR2 is SVGAGI. CDR3 length: 15 amino acids. The CDR3 sequence: CASTPAGKKTYEQYF. In nucleotides, the CDR3 is TGTGCCAGCACGCCCGCAGGGAAAAAAACCTACGAGCAGTACTTC.

The gene calls are TRBV29-1 and TRBJ2-1; D possibly corresponds to TRBD2 (6 bases). This CDR3 spans 14 amino acids. The germline V gene has CDR1 SQVTM and CDR2 ANQGSEA. Trimming shortened V by 2 bases and J by 5 bases, and 13 bases separated the two germline ends. DNA of the CDR3: TGCAGCGTTGAAAGGCAGGCGGGGAACAATGAGCAGTTCTTC. Protein: CSVERQAGNNEQFF.